Reported below is one TCR beta chain. Antigen specificity is unknown. After removal of 8 bases from V and 1 base from J, the junction contained 7 bases not matched to a gene. Germline CDR1 is SEHNR and CDR2 is FQNEAQ (reference sequence). This CDR3 comprises 14 residues. Individual cDNA molecules were tagged with unique molecular identifiers. TCRdb recomputed calls from the 5' RACE reads with MiXCR, one row per CDR3 protein. The sample yields under 70,000 distinct CDR3 sequences, around 10% seen once. This record comes from a study of early T cells in non-severe SARS-CoV-2 infection. On the study more broadly: Chains from this unsorted whole-blood bulk RNA could not be paired. Study-wide findings and caveats: Anti-spike CD8 specificities were favored by VDJdb matching, whose results missed private and CD4 specificities.

The receptor was isolated from an adult who was a healthcare worker with PCR-confirmed SARS-CoV-2 infection or an uninfected control (not recorded which). The sequenced sample consisted of whole blood. The chain recombines TRBV7-9 with TRBJ1-1; 7 nucleotides agree with TRBD1. CDR3 DNA: TGTGCCAGCCAGAGAGGGGGCTCGAACACTGAAGCTTTCTTT. Its protein product is CASQRGGSNTEAFF.